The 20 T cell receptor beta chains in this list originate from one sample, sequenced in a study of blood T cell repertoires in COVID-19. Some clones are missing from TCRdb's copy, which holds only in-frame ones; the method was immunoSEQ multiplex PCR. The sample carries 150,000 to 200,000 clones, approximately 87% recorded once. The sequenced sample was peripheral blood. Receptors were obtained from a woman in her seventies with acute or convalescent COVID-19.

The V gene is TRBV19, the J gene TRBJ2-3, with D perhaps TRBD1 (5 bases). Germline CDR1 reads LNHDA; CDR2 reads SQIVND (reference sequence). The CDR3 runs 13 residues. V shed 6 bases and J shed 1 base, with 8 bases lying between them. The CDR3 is CASSMTGTDTQYF. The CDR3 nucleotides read TGTGCCAGTAGCATGACAGGCACAGATACGCAGTATTTT.

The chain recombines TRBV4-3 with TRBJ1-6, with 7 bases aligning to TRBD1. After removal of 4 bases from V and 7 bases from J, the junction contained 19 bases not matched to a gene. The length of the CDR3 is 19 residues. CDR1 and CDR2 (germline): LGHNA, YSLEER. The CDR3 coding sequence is TGCGCCAGCAGCCTTCAGATAAGAGGGGGCACAGGGCACAATTCACCCCTCCACTTT. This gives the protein CASSLQIRGGTGHNSPLHF.

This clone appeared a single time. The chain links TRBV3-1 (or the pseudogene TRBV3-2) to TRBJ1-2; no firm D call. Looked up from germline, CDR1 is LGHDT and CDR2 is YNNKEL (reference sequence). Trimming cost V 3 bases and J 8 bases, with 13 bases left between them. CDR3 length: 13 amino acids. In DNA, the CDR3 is TGTGCCAGCAGCCAGGGTGGGCATCGGGGCTACACCTTC. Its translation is CASSQGGHRGYTF.

Written as DNA, the CDR3 is TGTGCCATCAGTGAGTCGTGGGGGCTGAACACTGAAGCTTTCTTT. Translating gives CAISESWGLNTEAFF. The chain links TRBV10-3 to TRBJ1-1, with TRBD1 as a possible D gene (6 bases). CDR3 length: 15 amino acids. Germline V lookup: CDR1 ENHRY, CDR2 SYGVKD. The germline V and J ends were trimmed by 0 bases and 0 bases, with 8 bases remaining between them.

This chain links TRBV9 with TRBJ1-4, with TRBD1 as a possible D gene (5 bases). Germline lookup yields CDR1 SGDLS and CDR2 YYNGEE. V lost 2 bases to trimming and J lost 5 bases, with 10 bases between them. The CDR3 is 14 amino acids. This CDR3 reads CASSVGGMNEKLFF. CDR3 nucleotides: TGTGCCAGCAGCGTGGGGGGAATGAATGAAAAACTGTTTTTT. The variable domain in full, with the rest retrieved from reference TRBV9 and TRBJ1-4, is DSGVTQTPKHLITATGQRVTLRCSPRSGDLSVYWYQQSLDQGLQFLIQYYNGEERAKGNILERFSAQQFPDLHSELNLSSLELGDSALYFCASSVGGMNEKLFFGSGTQLSVL.

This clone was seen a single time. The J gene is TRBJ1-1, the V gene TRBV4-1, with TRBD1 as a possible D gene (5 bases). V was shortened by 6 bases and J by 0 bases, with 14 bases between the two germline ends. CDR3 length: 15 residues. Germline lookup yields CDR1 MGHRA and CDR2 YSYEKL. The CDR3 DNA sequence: TGCGCCAGCAGACTTGCAGGGCCAATGAACACTGAAGCTTTCTTT. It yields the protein CASRLAGPMNTEAFF.

The CDR3 bases are TGTGCCAGTAGTGCGGACAGGCTGGGCGGGGCCAACGTCCTGACTTTC. The encoded protein is CASSADRLGGANVLTF. The chain recombines TRBV19 with TRBJ2-6, with 7 bases lining up with TRBD1. This CDR3 has 16 residues. Germline V gives CDR1 LNHDA, CDR2 SQIVND (reference sequence). With 5 bases clipped from V and 4 bases from J, the junction kept 8 bases outside the gene matches.

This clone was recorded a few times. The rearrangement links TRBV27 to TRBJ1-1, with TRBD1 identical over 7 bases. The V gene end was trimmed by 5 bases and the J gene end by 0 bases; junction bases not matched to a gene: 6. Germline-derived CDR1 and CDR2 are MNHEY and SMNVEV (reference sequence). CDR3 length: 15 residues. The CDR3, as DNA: TGTGCCAGCAGTGTGACAGGGACCATGAACACTGAAGCTTTCTTT. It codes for CASSVTGTMNTEAFF.

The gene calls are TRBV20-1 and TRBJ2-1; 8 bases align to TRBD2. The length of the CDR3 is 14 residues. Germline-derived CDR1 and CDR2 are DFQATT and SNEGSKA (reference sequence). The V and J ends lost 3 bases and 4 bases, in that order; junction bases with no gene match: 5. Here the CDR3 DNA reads TGCAGTGCTAGTGGCGCGGGGGGATACAATGAGCAGTTCTTC. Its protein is CSASGAGGYNEQFF.

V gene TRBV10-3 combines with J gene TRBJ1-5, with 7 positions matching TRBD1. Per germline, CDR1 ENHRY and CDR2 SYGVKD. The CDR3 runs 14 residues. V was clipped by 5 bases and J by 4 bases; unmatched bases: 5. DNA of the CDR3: TGTGCCATCAGTCAAGGACAGGAAAATCAGCCCCAGCATTTT. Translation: CAISQGQENQPQHF.

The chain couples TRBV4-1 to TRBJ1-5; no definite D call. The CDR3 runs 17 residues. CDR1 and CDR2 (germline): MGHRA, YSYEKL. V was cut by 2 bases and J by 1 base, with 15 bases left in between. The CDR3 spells CASSQHTLTRSNQPQHF. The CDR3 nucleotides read TGCGCCAGCAGCCAACATACCTTGACACGGAGCAATCAGCCCCAGCATTTT.

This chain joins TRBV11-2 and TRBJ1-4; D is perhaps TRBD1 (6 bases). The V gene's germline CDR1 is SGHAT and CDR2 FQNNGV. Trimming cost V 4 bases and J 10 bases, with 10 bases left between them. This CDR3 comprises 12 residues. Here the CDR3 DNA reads TGTGCCAGCAGCTATACACAGGGAAAACTGTTTTTT. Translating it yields CASSYTQGKLFF.

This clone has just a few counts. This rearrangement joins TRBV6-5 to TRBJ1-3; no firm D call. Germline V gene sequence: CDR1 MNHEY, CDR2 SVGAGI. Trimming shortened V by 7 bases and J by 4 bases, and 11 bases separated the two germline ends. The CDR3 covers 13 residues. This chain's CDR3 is CASKTTVGNTIYF. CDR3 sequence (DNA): TGTGCCAGCAAAACCACGGTGGGAAACACCATATATTTT.

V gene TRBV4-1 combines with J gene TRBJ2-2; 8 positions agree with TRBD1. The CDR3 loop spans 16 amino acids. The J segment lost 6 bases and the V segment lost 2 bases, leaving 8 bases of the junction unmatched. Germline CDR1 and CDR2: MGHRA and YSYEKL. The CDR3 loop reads CASSQSGQGAPGELFF. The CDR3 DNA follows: TGCGCCAGCAGCCAATCAGGGCAGGGGGCACCCGGGGAGCTGTTTTTT.

The CDR3 loop reads CASSQVQRCSEQFF. CDR3 in DNA: TGTGCCAGCAGCCAAGTCCAGCGGTGCAGTGAGCAGTTCTTC. V is TRBV3-1 (or the pseudogene TRBV3-2) and J is TRBJ2-1, with D possibly matching TRBD2 (5 bases). V shed 1 base and J shed 9 bases, with 13 bases lying between them. CDR1 is LGHDT and CDR2 is YNNKEL in the germline V gene (reference sequence). This CDR3 comprises 14 residues.

The CDR3 loop is CASSSRLGRTYEQYF. The CDR3 coding sequence is TGTGCCAGCAGCTCTCGGCTGGGGCGAACCTACGAGCAGTACTTC. The chain recombines TRBV7-6 with TRBJ2-7, with a weak D call TRBD1 (5 bases). The CDR3 is made up of 15 amino acids. The germline CDR1 and CDR2 sequences are SGHVS and FNYEAQ. Trimming removed 4 bases from V and 2 bases from J, with 15 bases in between.

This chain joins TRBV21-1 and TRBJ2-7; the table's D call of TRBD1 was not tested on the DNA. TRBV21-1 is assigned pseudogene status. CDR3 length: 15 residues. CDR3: CASRIDRESAYEQYF. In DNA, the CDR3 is TGTGCCAGCAGAATCGACAGGGAATCCGCCTACGAGCAGTACTTC.

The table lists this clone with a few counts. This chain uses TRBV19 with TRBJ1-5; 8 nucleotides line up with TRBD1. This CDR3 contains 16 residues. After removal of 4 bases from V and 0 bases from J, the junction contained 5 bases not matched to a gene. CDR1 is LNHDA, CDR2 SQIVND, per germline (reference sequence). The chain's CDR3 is CASSNRQGNSNQPQHF. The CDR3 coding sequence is TGTGCCAGTAGTAACCGACAGGGGAATAGCAATCAGCCCCAGCATTTT. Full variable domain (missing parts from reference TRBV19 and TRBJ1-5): DGGITQSPKYLFRKEGQNVTLSCEQNLNHDAMYWYRQDPGQGLRLIYYSQIVNDFQKGDIAEGYSVSREKKESFPLTVTSAQKNPTAFYLCASSNRQGNSNQPQHFGDGTRLSIL.

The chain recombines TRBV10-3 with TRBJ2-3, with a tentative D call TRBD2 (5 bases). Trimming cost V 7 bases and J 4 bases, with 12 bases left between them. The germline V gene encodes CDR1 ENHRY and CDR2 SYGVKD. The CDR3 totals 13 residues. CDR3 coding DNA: TGTGCCATCAATTCGGGATCATCAGATACGCAGTATTTT. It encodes CAINSGSSDTQYF.

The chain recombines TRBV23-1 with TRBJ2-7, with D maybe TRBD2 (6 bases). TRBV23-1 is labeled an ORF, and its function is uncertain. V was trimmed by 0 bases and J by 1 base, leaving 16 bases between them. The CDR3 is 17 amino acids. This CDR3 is CASSQSGLGGRSYEQYF. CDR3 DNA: TGCGCCAGCAGTCAATCAGGGCTGGGAGGCAGGTCCTACGAGCAGTACTTC.